This T cell receptor beta chain was captured by sequencing in a study of CD4 T cells in relation to SARS-CoV-2 and coronaviruses. Study-wide context: ViraFEST: roughly ten-day antigen culture of PBMCs, then TCR beta CDR3 sequencing.

TCRdb keeps only in-frame clones here, not all; method: immunoSEQ multiplex PCR. The sample lists tens of thousands of clones, over 65% seen once, with 2.8% in the top ten. This clone has just a few counts. Its antigen remains unidentified. Naive or memory CD4+ cells were cultured 1:1 with T cell-depleted PBMCs plus CEF. Germline-derived CDR1 and CDR2 are MNHNS and SASEGT. This CDR3 is built from 15 residues. V was pared by 2 bases and J by 5 bases, with 15 bases between. Sequencing input: memory CD4+ T cells from PBMCs, cultured in vitro. The sequence derives from an adult with COVID-19. The chain links TRBV6-1 to TRBJ2-5; D not resolved. CDR3 region: CASSERSDGRETQYF. Here the CDR3 DNA reads TGTGCCAGCAGTGAACGGAGTGACGGTCGGGAGACCCAGTACTTC.